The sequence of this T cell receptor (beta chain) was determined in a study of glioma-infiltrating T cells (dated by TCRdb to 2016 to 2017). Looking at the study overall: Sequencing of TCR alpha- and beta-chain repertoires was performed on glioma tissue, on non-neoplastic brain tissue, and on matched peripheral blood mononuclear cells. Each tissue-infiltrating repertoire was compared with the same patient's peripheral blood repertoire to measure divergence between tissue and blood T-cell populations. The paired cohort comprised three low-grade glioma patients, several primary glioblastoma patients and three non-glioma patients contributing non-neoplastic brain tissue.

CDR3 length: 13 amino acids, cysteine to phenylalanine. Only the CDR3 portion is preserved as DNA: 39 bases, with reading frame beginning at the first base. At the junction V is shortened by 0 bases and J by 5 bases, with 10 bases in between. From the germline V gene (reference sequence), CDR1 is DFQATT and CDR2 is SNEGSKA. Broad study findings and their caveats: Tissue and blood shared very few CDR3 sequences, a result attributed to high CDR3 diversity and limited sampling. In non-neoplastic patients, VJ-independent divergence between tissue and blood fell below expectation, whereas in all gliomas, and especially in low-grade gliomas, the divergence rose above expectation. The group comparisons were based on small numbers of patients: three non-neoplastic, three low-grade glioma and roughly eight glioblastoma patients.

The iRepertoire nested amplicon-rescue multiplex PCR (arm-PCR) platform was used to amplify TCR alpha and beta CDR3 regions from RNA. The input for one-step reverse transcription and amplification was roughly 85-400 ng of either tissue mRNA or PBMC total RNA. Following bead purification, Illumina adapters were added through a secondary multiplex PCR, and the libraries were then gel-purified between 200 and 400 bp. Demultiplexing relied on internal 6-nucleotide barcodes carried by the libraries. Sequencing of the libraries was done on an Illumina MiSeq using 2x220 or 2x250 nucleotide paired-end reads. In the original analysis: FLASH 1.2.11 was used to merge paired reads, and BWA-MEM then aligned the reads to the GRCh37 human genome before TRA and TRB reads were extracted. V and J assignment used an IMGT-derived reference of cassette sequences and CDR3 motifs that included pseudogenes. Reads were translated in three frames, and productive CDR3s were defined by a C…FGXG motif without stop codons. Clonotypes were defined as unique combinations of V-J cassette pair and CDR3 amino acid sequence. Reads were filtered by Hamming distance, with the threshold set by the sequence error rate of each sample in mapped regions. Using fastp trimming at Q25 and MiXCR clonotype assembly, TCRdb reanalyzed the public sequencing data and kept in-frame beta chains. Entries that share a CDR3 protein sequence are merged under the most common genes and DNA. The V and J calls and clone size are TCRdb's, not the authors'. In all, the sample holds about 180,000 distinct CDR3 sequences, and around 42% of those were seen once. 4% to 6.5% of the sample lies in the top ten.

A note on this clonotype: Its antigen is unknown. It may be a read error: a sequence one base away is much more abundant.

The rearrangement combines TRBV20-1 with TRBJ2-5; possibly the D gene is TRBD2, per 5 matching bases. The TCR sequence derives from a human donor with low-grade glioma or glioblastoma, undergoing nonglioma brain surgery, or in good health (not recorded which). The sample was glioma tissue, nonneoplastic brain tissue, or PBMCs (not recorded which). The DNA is TGCAGTGCTAGAGAAAGGACTGTTGAGACCCAGTACTTC. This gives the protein CSARERTVETQYF.